These T cell receptor beta chains were read from a single sample in a study of T cell repertoires in cytomegalovirus infection. Their recognized antigens are unknown. In TCRdb, the reads were re-called with MiXCR into one record per CDR3 protein. The profile shows approximately 600,000 distinct CDR3 sequences, just under 40% of them singletons. The sample in question was cultured PBMCs, obtained from culture after CMV antigen stimulation. These receptors all stem from a human donor in good health (CMV status not recorded). Some clones in this sample may be carry-over from other donors' samples. Both conserved end residues are part of each CDR3. The D gene is left open where the match is weak. The size field is filled for only some rows; it gives once, few, many or a size class.

>.|.|TRBJ1-1|TRBV12-3/TRBV12-4
CASSLTGGREAFF
TGTGCCAGCAGTTTAACTGGCGGGCGTGAAGCTTTCTTT
>TRBD2|.|TRBJ2-1|TRBV12-3/TRBV12-4
CASNLAGGQPGSQFF
TGTGCCAGCAACCTAGCGGGGGGCCAACCAGGGTCGCAGTTCTTC
>TRBD2|.|TRBJ2-1|TRBV2
CASSEASGNNEQFF
TGTGCCAGCAGTGAGGCTAGCGGGAACAATGAGCAGTTCTTC
>.|.|TRBJ1-3|TRBV7-8
CASSNPPGNTIYF
TGTGCCAGCAGCAACCCCCCTGGAAACACCATATATTTT
>.|few|TRBJ1-1|TRBV7-9
CASSFQEPGNTEAFF
TGTGCCAGCAGCTTCCAAGAGCCGGGAAACACTGAAGCTTTCTTT
>.|.|TRBJ2-5|TRBV20-1
CSAAVAAETQYF
TGCAGTGCTGCGGTGGCAGCGGAGACCCAGTACTTC
>.|.|TRBJ2-5|TRBV2
CASSGSRGPQETQYF
TGTGCCAGCAGTGGATCCCGAGGCCCCCAAGAGACCCAGTACTTC
>TRBD2|.|TRBJ2-1|TRBV7-2
CASSLQSGSFDNEQFF
TGTGCCAGCAGCCTCCAGAGCGGGAGCTTCGACAATGAGCAGTTCTTC
>TRBD2|few|TRBJ2-7|TRBV4-1
CASSQVAAGGDYEQYF
TGCGCCAGCAGCCAAGTGGCAGCCGGGGGGGACTACGAGCAGTACTTC
>.|.|TRBJ1-5|TRBV6-1
CAGGRENHSNQPQHF
TGTGCCGGAGGACGGGAGAATCATAGCAATCAGCCCCAGCATTTT
>TRBD2|few|TRBJ2-7|TRBV7-8
CASSRLAGGSDEQYF
TGTGCCAGCAGCCGGCTAGCGGGGGGGTCGGACGAGCAGTACTTC
>TRBD2|few|TRBJ2-3|TRBV27
CASSLASWTSPSTDTQYF
TGTGCCAGCAGTTTAGCTTCTTGGACTAGCCCAAGCACAGATACGCAGTATTTT
>TRBD1|many|TRBJ2-5|TRBV7-9
CASSQPGQGPQETQYF
TGTGCCAGCAGCCAACCCGGACAGGGGCCTCAAGAGACCCAGTACTTC
>.|.|TRBJ1-5|TRBV12-3/TRBV12-4
CASTPSRGNQPQHF
TGTGCCAGCACCCCATCAAGGGGCAATCAGCCCCAGCATTTT
>TRBD1|.|TRBJ1-5|TRBV7-2
CASSLERTGGQPQHF
TGTGCCAGCAGCTTAGAACGGACAGGGGGTCAGCCCCAGCATTTT
>.|.|TRBJ1-2|TRBV7-6
CASSGPGGSNYGYTF
TGTGCCAGCAGCGGCCCCGGCGGGTCCAACTATGGCTACACCTTC
>.|few|TRBJ2-5|TRBV7-6
CASSLGVLSETQYF
TGTGCCAGCAGCTTAGGAGTCTTATCAGAGACCCAGTACTTC
>.|.|TRBJ1-1|TRBV12-3/TRBV12-4
CASSFRLGVRTEAFF
TGTGCCAGCAGCTTCCGCCTGGGAGTGCGTACTGAAGCTTTCTTT
>.|.|TRBJ2-1|TRBV12-3/TRBV12-4
CASRPTYSWDEQFF
TGTGCCAGCAGGCCCACCTATAGCTGGGATGAGCAGTTCTTC
>TRBD2|.|TRBJ2-1|TRBV20-1
CSASLAGGPHFNSYNEQFF
TGCAGTGCTTCCCTAGCGGGGGGACCTCATTTTAACTCCTACAATGAGCAGTTCTTC
>.|few|TRBJ1-1|TRBV6-2/TRBV6-3
CASSYDRFNTEAFF
TGTGCCAGCAGTTACGACAGGTTCAACACTGAAGCTTTCTTT
>.|.|TRBJ1-1|TRBV7-1
CASSASTGSEAFF
TGTGCCAGCAGCGCATCGACAGGAAGTGAAGCTTTCTTT
>.|few|TRBJ2-2|TRBV7-7
CASSSTKTGELFF
TGTGCCAGCAGCTCGACCAAAACCGGGGAGCTGTTTTTT
>.|once|TRBJ2-2|TRBV27
CASSTGYGATGELFF
TGTGCCAGCAGCACCGGGTACGGGGCGACCGGGGAGCTGTTTTTT
>.|.|TRBJ2-2|TRBV12-3/TRBV12-4
CASSFWVTGELFF
TGTGCCAGCAGTTTTTGGGTTACCGGGGAGCTGTTTTTT
>.|.|TRBJ1-2|TRBV7-2
CASSLVEGVNYGCTF
TGTGCCAGCAGCTTAGTGGAGGGTGTAAACTATGGCTGCACCTTC
>.|few|TRBJ1-2|TRBV12-3/TRBV12-4
CASSLPWGYGYTF
TGTGCCAGCAGTCTCCCTTGGGGCTATGGCTACACCTTC
>TRBD2|.|TRBJ2-3|TRBV4-1
CASSQDIGGLSFANTQYF
TGTGCCAGCAGCCAAGATATCGGGGGACTATCGTTTGCCAATACGCAGTATTTT
>TRBD1|.|TRBJ2-7|TRBV7-8
CASSSRKDRLGYEQYF
TGTGCCAGCAGCTCCCGAAAGGACAGGCTCGGTTACGAGCAGTACTTC
>TRBD1|few|TRBJ1-1|TRBV6-6
CASTPLLQGLGTEAFF
TGTGCCAGCACTCCATTGCTACAGGGGCTTGGCACTGAAGCTTTCTTT
>TRBD1|few|TRBJ1-2|TRBV10-3
CAISADRDYGYTF
TGTGCCATCAGTGCCGACAGGGACTATGGCTACACCTTC
>.|many|TRBJ1-4|TRBV7-2
CASSPNTGNEKLFF
TGTGCCAGCAGCCCAAATACAGGGAATGAAAAACTGTTTTTT
>.|.|TRBJ2-2|TRBV7-9
CASSLYLGTGELFF
TGTGCCAGCAGCTTATACTTGGGAACCGGGGAGCTGTTTTTT
>TRBD2|many|TRBJ2-5|TRBV7-6
CASRGGNQETQYF
TGTGCCAGCCGGGGGGGTAATCAAGAGACCCAGTACTTC
>.|.|TRBJ2-7|TRBV27
CASSDGRYYEQYF
TGTGCCAGCAGCGACGGGCGTTACTACGAGCAGTACTTC
>.|.|TRBJ2-3|TRBV7-9
CASSLGLGGGGVTDTQYF
TGTGCCAGCAGCCTCGGTCTGGGGGGCGGGGGAGTCACAGATACGCAGTATTTT
>.|.|TRBJ1-5|TRBV19
CASSTPGGWRNQPQHF
TGTGCCAGTAGTACTCCTGGAGGATGGCGCAATCAGCCCCAGCATTTT
>.|.|TRBJ2-7|TRBV28
CASRWLQSAGYEQYF
TGTGCCAGCAGGTGGCTCCAGTCGGCGGGGTACGAGCAGTACTTC
>TRBD2|.|TRBJ2-1|TRBV7-9
CASSSIFTSGRANEQFF
TGTGCCAGCAGCTCCATCTTTACTAGCGGGAGGGCCAATGAGCAGTTCTTC
>.|.|TRBJ2-3|TRBV6-1
CASTPPPSRGDTQYF
TGTGCCAGCACCCCCCCTCCGTCCCGTGGAGATACGCAGTATTTT
>.|.|TRBJ1-2|TRBV27
CASRLTGLDYGYTF
TGTGCCAGCAGACTTACTGGGCTGGACTATGGCTACACCTTC
>.|many|TRBJ2-2|TRBV7-2
CASSFAPGSRTGELFF
TGTGCCAGCAGCTTCGCCCCAGGGAGTCGCACCGGGGAGCTGTTTTTT
>TRBD2|few|TRBJ2-7|TRBV20-1
CSARSSGSIDEQYF
TGCAGTGCTAGATCCAGCGGGAGTATCGACGAGCAGTACTTC
>.|many|TRBJ2-7|TRBV7-2
CASSWTPWGYEQYF
TGTGCCAGCAGCTGGACACCCTGGGGCTACGAGCAGTACTTC
>.|.|TRBJ2-1|TRBV4-1
CASSQDRRDQFF
TGCGCCAGCAGCCAAGATCGACGGGATCAGTTCTTC
>.|few|TRBJ2-3|TRBV20-1
CSASDEGRADTQYF
TGCAGTGCTAGCGATGAGGGTAGGGCAGATACGCAGTATTTT